These 30 T cell receptor delta chains originate from one sample sequenced in a study of gamma delta lymphoproliferative disorders and STAT genes. The receptor sequences were amplified from genomic DNA of peripheral blood mononuclear cells. TCRdb reprocessed the multiplex PCR reads through CATT. This table holds 3,300 or so delta-chain clones, roughly 1.2% found once. The specimen sequenced was blood. These receptors all stem from a human donor in good health.

To note about this clone: In the same sample, other DNA sequences code for this CDR3. The chain links TRDV1 to TRDJ1; 12 bases fit TRDD3. Per germline, CDR1 TSWWSYY and CDR2 QGS. V dropped 3 bases and J dropped 4; count of bases not matched to a gene: 15. The CDR3 is 19 amino acids. Here the CDR3 reads CALGDTIPGLGDTRDKLIF. CDR3 nucleotides: TGTGCTCTTGGGGACACCATTCCTGGACTGGGGGATACTCGCGATAAACTCATCTTT.

In its sample, this clone was seen a few times. TCRdb has a much larger clone's protein, which differs at residue 6 from the translation of this DNA, likely because of a read error; what is shown is the protein translated from the DNA. The chain joins TRDV2 to TRDJ1, with 7 bases fitting TRDD3. J gave up 0 bases and V 5 bases, and 32 bases lay outside the gene matches. This CDR3 region has 23 residues. Germline V gene sequence: CDR1 GEAIGNYY, CDR2 EKD. CDR3 DNA: TGTGCCTGTGTCCCCGCACTGGGGCCCACCCGGCGGGCCGGCCGACCGCACACCGATAAACTCATCTTT. Translating gives CACVPALGPTRRAGRPHTDKLIF.

Worth noting for this clone: A read error likely explains this, since a far larger clone differs by one base. At the DNA level, this CDR3 is encoded by other sequences in the same sample as well. V and J are TRDV2 and TRDJ1; 13 nucleotides agree with TRDD3. Losses at the gene ends were 7 bases for V and 2 bases for J; bases not matched to a gene: 21. The CDR3 spans 20 residues. CDR1 and CDR2 from the germline V gene are GEAIGNYY and EKD. CDR3 sequence: CACDDSFRTGGYAGTDKLIF. CDR3 bases: TGTGCCTGCGACGACTCTTTCCGTACTGGGGGATACGCGGGAACCGATAAACTCATCTTT.

Points on this clone: Given a far larger clone just one base away, this is likely a sequencing read error. Other DNA sequences in the sample encode the same CDR3. This sequence joins TRDV2 and TRDJ1, with 12 bases fitting TRDD3. The CDR3 loop spans 17 amino acids. CDR1 is GEAIGNYY, CDR2 EKD, per germline. In DNA form, the CDR3 reads TGTGCCTGTGACACCGTTTCCTCTGGGGGATACGCCGACAAACTCATCTTT. It translates to CACDTVSSGGYADKLIF.

This clone has more than one count but fewer than ten. This may be a read error, as it is one base from a much larger clone. Additional DNA sequences in this sample encode the identical CDR3. The chain combines TRDV2 with TRDJ1; D possibly corresponds to TRDD3 (5 bases). This CDR3 region has 11 residues. Germline V gene lookup returns CDR1 GEAIGNYY and CDR2 EKD. V was cut by 0 bases and J by 11 bases, with 9 bases left in between. DNA of the CDR3: TGTGCCTGTGACACCGGGGGGGGGCTCATCTTT. Protein: CACDTGGGLIF.

Regarding this clone: It is likely a read error: a sequence one base away is far more abundant. The sample has other DNA sequences that encode this CDR3 too. This chain links TRDV2 with TRDJ1; D perhaps matches TRDD3 (5 bases). The CDR3 has 14 amino acids. Looked up from germline, CDR1 is GEAIGNYY and CDR2 is EKD. CDR3 in DNA: TGTGCCTGTGACGCAATTATGGGGACCGATAAGCTCATCTTT. This sequence encodes CACDAIMGTDKLIF.

This clone is medium-sized by share. It is unclear where the CDR3 begins or ends on the DNA, so no DNA is shown, and the CDR3 is as TCRdb lists it. At the DNA level, this CDR3 is encoded by other sequences in the same sample as well. The chain uses TRAV29/DV5 and TRDJ1; the D segment call TRDD3 is taken from the table without a DNA check. The germline V gene has CDR1 NSMFDY and CDR2 ISSIKDK. Including both end residues, the CDR3 is 29 amino acids long. This chain's CDR3 is CSVLLCSKSYPFLLLGDRYDIRYTDKLIF.

This clone has only a few counts. The TCRdb protein comes from a much larger clone and disagrees with this DNA's translation at residue 11, likely due to a read error; the protein given here is derived from the DNA. V gene TRDV1 combines with J gene TRDJ1; TRDD2 might be the D (5 bases). V was clipped by 3 bases and J by 0 bases, with 23 bases between them. Germline V CDR1 and CDR2: TSWWSYY, QGS. The CDR3 sequence is 19 residues long. The CDR3 protein is CALGDLFPRSAQYTDKLIF. Written as DNA, the CDR3 is TGTGCTCTTGGGGACCTCTTTCCTCGGTCAGCTCAGTACACCGATAAACTCATCTTT.

A word on this clone: TCRdb's protein for this DNA is that of a much larger clone and differs from the translation at residue 14, likely a read error; the protein shown is the DNA translation. This chain uses TRDV2 with TRDJ1; D gene unclear. Per germline, CDR1 GEAIGNYY and CDR2 EKD. This CDR3 has 17 residues. The CDR3 sequence: CACDTVGSTGATDNLIF. CDR3 DNA sequence: TGTGCCTGTGACACCGTAGGGAGTACCGGGGCCACCGATAATCTCATCTTT.

The table lists this clone with a few counts. The protein given by TCRdb reflects a much larger clone and differs at residue 6 from this DNA's translation, likely from a read error; the protein shown is the DNA's translation. J is TRDJ1 and V is TRDV2; 7 bases match TRDD3. Germline loops: CDR1 GEAIGNYY, CDR2 EKD. The CDR3 consists of 15 residues. V dropped 0 bases and J dropped 0; count of bases not matched to a gene: 3. CDR3 bases: TGTGCCTGTGACACCGACGGGGGATACACCGATAAACTCATCTTT. Amino acids: CACDTDGGYTDKLIF.

This clone was observed a few times. Only one base separates this from a far larger clonotype, so it likely reflects a read error. The chain employs TRDV1 and TRDJ1; D is perhaps TRDD2 (5 bases). The CDR3 runs to 24 residues. V dropped 2 bases and J dropped 2 bases, with 39 bases sitting between them. Germline CDR1 TSWWSYY, CDR2 QGS. CDR3 DNA sequence: TGTGCTCTTGGGGAAAGGCTGCCCCACCTTCTTGTACTCATCCAGAGTGGTAGGACCGATAAACTCATCTTT. This encodes CALGERLPHLLVLIQSGRTDKLIF.

The chain recombines TRDV2 with TRDJ3; 7 positions agree with TRDD3. Germline V lookup: CDR1 GEAIGNYY, CDR2 EKD. The CDR3 is 18 residues long. Losses at the gene ends were 3 bases for V and 0 bases for J; bases not matched to a gene: 7. CDR3 protein: CACDSTGEISWDTRQMFF. The CDR3 DNA is TGTGCCTGTGACTCTACTGGGGAGATCTCCTGGGACACCCGACAGATGTTTTTC.

In this sample, this clone turned up a few times. TCRdb shows a much larger clone's protein in place of this DNA's translation, and the two differ at residue 12, likely through a read error; the protein shown is translated from the DNA. The chain is built from TRDV2 and TRDJ1; 7 positions match TRDD3. The CDR3 runs to 15 residues. Germline V CDR1 and CDR2: GEAIGNYY, EKD. DNA for the CDR3: TGTGCCTGTGACCTACTCATGGGGGACACCGATGAACTCATCTTT. Translation: CACDLLMGDTDELIF.

With regard to this clone: This may be a read error: a much more frequent sequence differs by one nucleotide. The V call is TRDV2, the J call TRDJ2; 13 bases fit TRDD3. Germline assignment: CDR1 GEAIGNYY and CDR2 EKD. The CDR3 is 24 amino acids. The DNA of the CDR3 is TGTGCCTGTGACGAAATGAGTCGCGGGGCGCCTCTTACTGGGGGATACGGGGTGACAACACAACTCTTCTTT. Translation gives CACDEMSRGAPLTGGYGVTTQLFF.

About this clone itself: TCRdb's protein for this DNA is that of a much larger clone and differs from the translation at residue 4, likely a read error; the protein shown is the DNA translation. J is TRDJ1 and V is TRDV2; TRDD3 matches 7 bases. The CDR3 is 18 amino acids. Trimming removed 6 bases from V and 0 bases from J; junction bases left unmatched: 18. Germline lookup yields CDR1 GEAIGNYY and CDR2 EKD. The chain's CDR3 is CACNPVLGNMEYTDKLIF. The CDR3 DNA sequence: TGTGCCTGTAACCCCGTACTGGGGAACATGGAGTACACCGATAAACTCATCTTT.

Turning to this clone: TCRdb assigns this DNA the protein of a much larger clone, which departs from its translation at residue 13; this likely reflects a read error, and the protein shown comes from translating the DNA. This chain uses TRDV2 with TRDJ3; 12 positions agree with TRDD3. The CDR3 consists of 19 residues. The germline gives CDR1 GEAIGNYY, CDR2 EKD. Written as DNA, the CDR3 is TGTGCCTGTGACGCCGTACTGGGGGATACAGTCTGGAACACCCGACAGATGTTTTTC. It specifies CACDAVLGDTVWNTRQMFF.

A remark on this clone: Only one base separates this from a far larger clonotype, so it likely reflects a read error. In the same sample, other DNA sequences code for this CDR3. The gene calls are TRDV2 and TRDJ1; TRDD3 matches at 7 bases. The germline CDR1 and CDR2 sequences are GEAIGNYY and EKD. Trimming cost V 0 bases and J 1 base; bases outside gene matches: 16. The CDR3 is made up of 19 amino acids. CDR3 DNA: TGTGCCTGTGACACCGTGGGACCTGGAGGATACGGGGGCACCGATAAACTCATCTTT. It translates to CACDTVGPGGYGGTDKLIF.

Points on this clone: TCRdb's protein for this DNA is that of a much larger clone and differs from the translation at residue 9, likely a read error; the protein shown is the DNA translation. The chain is built from TRDV2 and TRDJ1; TRDD3 matches at 11 bases. The CDR3 sequence is 17 residues long. J gave up 0 bases and V 3 bases, and 8 bases lay outside the gene matches. Per germline, CDR1 GEAIGNYY and CDR2 EKD. The CDR3 bases are TGTGCCTGTGACCTACTGGGGGATAGGTCGTACACCGATAAACTCATCTTT. It codes for CACDLLGDRSYTDKLIF.

This clone has a handful of counts. Since a far larger clone is one base different, this is likely a read error. This sample also contains other DNA sequences that code for the same CDR3. The J gene is TRDJ1, the V gene TRDV2; the match to TRDD3 covers 7 bases. Trimming at V came to 7 bases and at J to 0 bases, leaving 19 bases not matched to a gene. The CDR3 runs 18 residues. The germline gives CDR1 GEAIGNYY, CDR2 EKD. CDR3 residues: CACDPVLGNMEYTDKLIF. The DNA for the CDR3 is TGTGCCTGCGACCCCGTACTGGGGAACATGGAGTACACCGATAAACTCATCTTT.

This clone has more than one count but fewer than ten. For this DNA, TCRdb reports the protein of a much larger clone, which diverges at residue 3, most likely from a read error; the protein presented here is translated directly from the DNA. This chain connects TRDV2 to TRDJ1, with 12 nucleotides matching TRDD3. This CDR3 contains 17 residues. Germline CDR1 GEAIGNYY, CDR2 EKD. The CDR3 spells CARDTEFAGGYGDKLIF. DNA for the CDR3: TGTGCCCGTGACACCGAATTCGCTGGGGGATACGGCGATAAACTCATCTTT.

Worth noting for this clone: The likely explanation is a read error, given a far larger clone one base away. Different DNA sequences within this sample yield the same CDR3. V gene TRDV2 combines with J gene TRDJ3; TRDD3 matches 12 bases. Germline V gene sequence: CDR1 GEAIGNYY, CDR2 EKD. V lost 7 bases and J lost 3; bases outside the gene matches: 12. The CDR3 is 19 residues long. Here the CDR3 DNA reads TGTGCCTGCGACGCCGTACTGGGGGATACAGTCTGGGACACCCGACAGATGTTTTTC. This translates into CACDAVLGDTVWDTRQMFF.

Points on this clone: It is likely a read error: a sequence one base away is far more abundant. Other DNA sequences in this specimen translate into the identical CDR3. This chain connects TRDV1 to TRDJ1, with 11 nucleotides matching TRDD3. Germline V gene sequence: CDR1 TSWWSYY, CDR2 QGS. CDR3 size: 20 residues. The CDR3 nucleotides read TGTGCTCTCGGGGAACGCGCTAACTACGGGAACTGGGGGATAACCGATAAACTCATCTTT. It yields the protein CALGERANYGNWGITDKLIF.

This clone was detected only a few times. The TCRdb record carries a much larger clone's protein, which differs from this DNA's translation at residue 5; a read error is the likely cause, and the protein listed here is the DNA translation. The rearrangement uses TRDV2 and TRDJ1; 7 bases match TRDD3. Germline-derived CDR1 and CDR2 are GEAIGNYY and EKD. This CDR3 spans 17 amino acids. Trimming at V came to 2 bases and at J to 1 base, leaving 12 bases not matched to a gene. The CDR3 loop is CACDILLGTRGTDKLIF. CDR3 nucleotides: TGTGCCTGTGACATCTTACTGGGGACTCGGGGCACCGATAAACTCATCTTT.

Concerning this clone itself: TCRdb lists the protein of a much larger clone for this DNA, which differs at residue 6, so this is likely a read error; the protein given here is translated from the DNA itself. Here the CDR3 reads CACVAPGDTGADKLIF. CDR3 coding DNA: TGTGCCTGTGTTGCTCCGGGGGATACGGGCGCCGATAAACTCATCTTT. V usage is TRDV2 and J usage is TRDJ1; 10 bases match TRDD3. The CDR3 runs to 16 residues. Germline CDR1 is GEAIGNYY and CDR2 is EKD. The V gene end was trimmed by 5 bases and the J gene end by 3 bases; junction bases not matched to a gene: 11.

This clone was counted a few times. For this DNA, TCRdb reports the protein of a much larger clone, which diverges at residue 3, most likely from a read error; the protein presented here is translated directly from the DNA. This CDR3 is CAYDSLGDFTDKLIF. The CDR3 DNA is TGTGCCTATGACAGCCTGGGGGATTTTACCGATAAACTCATCTTT. The chain recombines TRDV2 with TRDJ1; 9 bases fit TRDD3. The germline gives CDR1 GEAIGNYY, CDR2 EKD. CDR3 length: 15 amino acids.

This clone was recorded many times. The sample carries other DNA sequences with the same CDR3. CDR3 protein: CACDPVLGDKDADKLIF. The CDR3 region has the DNA TGTGCCTGTGACCCTGTACTGGGGGATAAGGATGCCGATAAACTCATCTTT. The gene calls are TRDV2 and TRDJ1, with 11 bases identical to TRDD3. After removal of 3 bases from V and 3 bases from J, the junction contained 11 bases not matched to a gene. The CDR3 runs to 17 residues. Germline V gene lookup returns CDR1 GEAIGNYY and CDR2 EKD.

Sample share makes this clone large. This sample includes further DNA sequences coding for the same CDR3. The chain recombines TRDV2 with TRDJ3; TRDD3 matches at 13 bases. V was clipped by 0 bases and J by 1 base; unmatched bases: 11. There are 22 residues in the CDR3. Germline V lookup: CDR1 GEAIGNYY, CDR2 EKD. DNA for the CDR3: TGTGCCTGTGACACCTTACTGGGGGATACGCGAGGGACTTCCTGGGACACCCGACAGATGTTTTTC. It specifies CACDTLLGDTRGTSWDTRQMFF.

This clone came up a few times. This is likely an artifact of a read error, given a far larger clone one base away. Other DNA sequences in the sample encode the same CDR3. In nucleotides, the CDR3 is TGTGCCTGTGACCCGCTGGGGGATAATTCGTACACCGATAAACTCATCTTT. Translated: CACDPLGDNSYTDKLIF. The rearrangement joins TRDV2 to TRDJ1, with 10 bases identical to TRDD3. The CDR3 consists of 17 residues. Germline lookup yields CDR1 GEAIGNYY and CDR2 EKD. The junction had 9 bases not matched to a gene; V was cut back by 3 bases and J by 0 bases.

This clone turned up a few times. Translating this DNA gives a protein that differs at residue 15 from the TCRdb one, which belongs to a much larger clone; a read error is likely, and the protein shown is this translation. The chain combines TRDV2 with TRDJ1; 11 nucleotides match TRDD3. Germline V gives CDR1 GEAIGNYY, CDR2 EKD. This CDR3 contains 17 residues. CDR3: CACDPLGDNSYTDKPIF. DNA for the CDR3: TGTGCCTGTGACCCACTGGGGGATAATTCGTACACCGATAAACCCATCTTT.

Concerning this clone itself: This likely came from a read error, as a far larger clone is one base away. Other nucleotide sequences from this sample produce the same CDR3. The CDR3 here is CACDTLLGDPYTDKLIF. DNA of the CDR3: TGTGCCTGTGACACCCTATTGGGGGATCCGTACACCGATAAACTCATCTTT. The chain is built from TRDV2 and TRDJ1, with 8 nucleotides matching TRDD3. There are 17 residues in the CDR3. With V trimmed by 0 bases and J by 0 bases, 8 bases remained unmatched. Germline assignment: CDR1 GEAIGNYY and CDR2 EKD.